Listed below are T cell receptor beta chains from one sample, sequenced in a study of shared clonotypes between healthy human individuals. The protocol was immunoSEQ multiplex PCR, while the TCRdb copy is restricted to in-frame clones and leaves out a portion. The table includes under 2,000,000 clones, about 95% detected once. The sequenced material came from naive CD8+ T cells sorted from blood. The receptors shown here come from a man between 18 and 29 years old in good health. Both conserved end residues are part of each CDR3. A D gene is named only where the DNA matches it firmly. The size of a clone is reported for some rows only, either as once, few or many, or as a class for expanded clones.

j_call,v_call,clone_size,d_call,cdr3_nt,cdr3_aa
TRBJ2-1,TRBV10-2,.,TRBD2,TGCGCCAGCAGTGACCCCGGGACTAGCGGTAATGAGCAGTTCTTC,CASSDPGTSGNEQFF
TRBJ2-2,TRBV19,.,.,TGTGCCAGTAGTCTCACGGAAACCGGGGAGCTGTTTTTT,CASSLTETGELFF
TRBJ1-2,TRBV9,.,.,TGTGCCAGCACCGGCGGAGGAGAGGACTATGGCTACACCTTC,CASTGGGEDYGYTF
TRBJ2-7,TRBV5-1,.,TRBD2,TGCGCCAGCAGCAAAGGACTAGCGGGGGCCTACGAGCAGTACTTC,CASSKGLAGAYEQYF
TRBJ1-3,TRBV9,.,.,TGTGCCAGCAGCGCCCCGGGAGGCGGAGACACCATATATTTT,CASSAPGGGDTIYF
TRBJ2-3,TRBV25-1,.,.,TGTGCCAGCAGTGAAAGTTTAAATACGCAGTATTTT,CASSESLNTQYF
TRBJ2-7,TRBV4-3,.,TRBD1,TGCGCCAGCAGCCAGGGACAGGGCGGCGAGCAGTACTTC,CASSQGQGGEQYF
TRBJ1-1,TRBV27,.,.,TGTGCCAGCAGTTTGGGGGTTGGTGGCACTGAAGCTTTCTTT,CASSLGVGGTEAFF
TRBJ1-1,TRBV2,.,.,TGTGCCAGCAGTGTCATCCAGCTGAACACTGAAGCTTTCTTT,CASSVIQLNTEAFF
TRBJ2-1,TRBV27,once,TRBD1,TGTGCCAGCAGTCACAGGGGGAATGGTCTCAATGAGCAGTTCTTC,CASSHRGNGLNEQFF
TRBJ1-6,TRBV9,.,TRBD1,TGTGCCAGCAGCGCAGGACAGGGGGATTCACCCCTCCACTTT,CASSAGQGDSPLHF
TRBJ2-1,TRBV9,.,.,TGTGCCAGCAGCGTAGATTCCCCAGGACGAGGGTACGGTGAGCAGTTCTTC,CASSVDSPGRGYGEQFF
TRBJ2-2,TRBV5-6,.,.,TGTGCCAGCCAGCTACGGCAAGACACCGGGGAGCTGTTTTTT,CASQLRQDTGELFF
TRBJ2-7,TRBV7-9,.,TRBD2,TGTGCCAGCAGCCCTTGGGACTACTCCTACGAGCAGTACTTC,CASSPWDYSYEQYF
TRBJ1-2,TRBV19,.,TRBD1,TGTGCCAGTAGTATTAAAGGCCTCGGGACAGGGCCACCCGAGGGGTATGGCTACACCTTC,CASSIKGLGTGPPEGYGYTF
TRBJ1-2,TRBV5-4,.,.,TGTGCCAGCAGCTTGGTGGACAGCCTGGGGGGCTACACCTTC,CASSLVDSLGGYTF
TRBJ2-7,TRBV5-6,.,TRBD1,TGTGCCAGCAGCTTGGGACAGGGAGACTACGAGCAGTACTTC,CASSLGQGDYEQYF
TRBJ2-3,TRBV7-9,.,.,TGTGCCAGCAGCTTATATTCCCTCGCCACAGATACGCAGTATTTT,CASSLYSLATDTQYF
TRBJ2-7,TRBV30,.,.,TGTGCCTGGAGTGTAAGCGGCAGGGACTACGAGCAGTACTTC,CAWSVSGRDYEQYF
TRBJ2-7,TRBV10-2,.,.,TGCGCCACATGGGACACTTCCTCCTACGAGCAGTACTTC,CATWDTSSYEQYF
TRBJ2-1,TRBV1,.,.,TGCACCAGCAGCCAAGAACAACTTCCGAGCCGGCGGGGGGAGCCCTACAATGAGCAGTTCTTC,CTSSQEQLPSRRGEPYNEQFF
TRBJ2-7,TRBV7-9,once,TRBD2,TGTGCCAGCAGCTCCCCGGGCGGGACTAACTACGAGCAGTACTTC,CASSSPGGTNYEQYF
TRBJ2-3,TRBV6-5,.,.,TGTGCCAGCAGTTACAACGTCCCTAGCACAGATACGCAGTATTTT,CASSYNVPSTDTQYF
TRBJ1-5,TRBV30,.,.,TGTGCCTGGAGTCCCTCCGGGGATCAGCCCCAGCATTTT,CAWSPSGDQPQHF
TRBJ1-5,TRBV6-6,.,.,TGTGCCAGCAGTTGGTCAAGGGGCGGTAGCAATCAGCCCCAGCATTTT,CASSWSRGGSNQPQHF
TRBJ2-2,TRBV30,.,TRBD2,TGTGCCTGGAGACTTAGGGGATGGGGGAGGGCCGCCGGGGAGCTGTTTTTT,CAWRLRGWGRAAGELFF
TRBJ2-1,TRBV15,.,.,TGTGCCACCAGCAGAGATTATAGCGCTGAGCAGTTCTTC,CATSRDYSAEQFF
TRBJ2-7,TRBV5-4,.,.,TGTGCCAGCAGCTTGGACGCCATGTACGAGCAGTACTTC,CASSLDAMYEQYF
TRBJ2-5,TRBV4-3,.,.,TGCGCCAGCAGCCATGCTTTAGGGCAAGAGACCCAGTACTTC,CASSHALGQETQYF
TRBJ2-2,TRBV19,.,.,TGTGCCAGTTCCATAGGAGGCCACACCGGGGAGCTGTTTTTT,CASSIGGHTGELFF
TRBJ1-1,TRBV13,.,TRBD1,TGTGCCAGCAGCTTGGGACAGCCTAACACTGAAGCTTTCTTT,CASSLGQPNTEAFF
TRBJ2-7,TRBV5-6,.,.,TGTGCCAGCAGCTTGGGAGAAGGAGGCCACGAGCAGTACTTC,CASSLGEGGHEQYF
TRBJ2-1,TRBV4-3,.,.,TGCGCCAGCAGCCAAGATGAGGGAGGCTCCTACAATGAGCAGTTCTTC,CASSQDEGGSYNEQFF
TRBJ1-1,TRBV9,.,.,TGTGCCAGCAGCGTAGAGAGAGAAACTGAAGCTTTCTTT,CASSVERETEAFF
TRBJ2-2,TRBV11-2,.,TRBD2,TGTGCCAGCAGCGATTATAGCGGGAGTGACACCGGGGAGCTGTTTTTT,CASSDYSGSDTGELFF
TRBJ2-5,TRBV19,.,TRBD1,TGTGCCAGTAGTAGCTGGGACAGGGAAGAGACCCAGTACTTC,CASSSWDREETQYF
TRBJ1-1,TRBV10-3,.,.,TGTGCCATCGGGGCCGGAATAAACACTGAAGCTTTCTTT,CAIGAGINTEAFF
TRBJ2-7,TRBV11-1,.,TRBD1,TGTGCCAGCAGCCTCCAGGGGGACGGCTCCTACGAGCAGTACTTC,CASSLQGDGSYEQYF
TRBJ2-2,TRBV7-9,.,.,TGTGCCAGCAGCTTAACGAGCGAGGGAGTTGCCGGGGAGCTGTTTTTT,CASSLTSEGVAGELFF
TRBJ2-1,TRBV4-1,.,TRBD2,TGCGCCAGCAGCCAAGAGCGAACGGAGGGACTAGTTCCCGATGAGCAGTTCTTC,CASSQERTEGLVPDEQFF
TRBJ2-2,TRBV5-4,.,.,TGTGCCAGCAGTTCCCAAATGACCGGGGAGCTGTTTTTT,CASSSQMTGELFF
TRBJ2-7,TRBV6-1,.,TRBD2,TGTGCCAGCAGTGTATTTACTAGCGACTCCTACGAGCAGTACTTC,CASSVFTSDSYEQYF
TRBJ1-1,TRBV6-5,.,.,TGTGCCAGCATCTCGGGAGGGGAGAACACTGAAGCTTTCTTT,CASISGGENTEAFF
TRBJ2-4,TRBV7-9,.,.,TGTGCCAGCAGCTTAGGAGGGGTTAAAAACATTCAGTACTTC,CASSLGGVKNIQYF
TRBJ2-1,TRBV13,.,TRBD2,TGTGCCAGCAGCTTAATCTCGGGAGGGCCCAGGTACAATGAGCAGTTCTTC,CASSLISGGPRYNEQFF
TRBJ2-7,TRBV19,.,.,TGTGCCAGTACCCCCGGGACGGCAGCCGAGCAGTACTTC,CASTPGTAAEQYF
TRBJ2-3,TRBV11-2,.,TRBD2,TGTGCCAGCAGCTCTAGCGGTCCTATATCAGATACGCAGTATTTT,CASSSSGPISDTQYF
TRBJ1-5,TRBV6-5,.,TRBD1,TGTGCCAGCAGTTCTTGGACAGGGGGCGTCGATCAGCCCCAGCATTTT,CASSSWTGGVDQPQHF
TRBJ1-1,TRBV5-4,.,.,TGTGCCAGCAGCCTGGGGGTGAACACTGAAGCTTTCTTT,CASSLGVNTEAFF
TRBJ1-1,TRBV27,.,.,TGTGCCAGCAGTTTAACAGCTATGAACACTGAAGCTTTCTTT,CASSLTAMNTEAFF
TRBJ2-7,TRBV6-5,.,.,TGTGCCAGCAGTTACTCAGAGGTGGGGCAGGACGAGCAGTACTTC,CASSYSEVGQDEQYF
TRBJ2-7,TRBV4-1,.,.,TGCGCCAGCAGCCCCGCAGCTTCCTACGAGCAGTACTTC,CASSPAASYEQYF